The present entry profiles one T cell receptor (beta chain) with its context. This clonotype was detected ten times or more. Its antigen is still unknown. The record has no base qualities; no much larger clone is one base away. This specimen belongs to a study of Graves' ophthalmopathy and Graves' hyperthyroidism (dated by TCRdb to about 2018). In terms of the full investigation: Peripheral blood samples were taken at the time of initial diagnosis, before any treatment was given. To tell Graves' ophthalmopathy apart from Graves' hyperthyroidism, and to predict which patients would progress to ophthalmopathy, the study relied on TCR beta repertoire signatures. In six or seven hyperthyroidism patients, the T-cell repertoires found in thyroid tissue were compared with those found in blood. The 75 to 100 discovery patients were randomly split 7:3 into training and test sets. Following sampling, methimazole starting at 30 mg daily was administered to hyperthyroidism patients, and high-dose intravenous methylprednisolone was administered to ophthalmopathy patients. An independent validation cohort was composed of 18 to 20 hyperthyroidism patients and about 17 patients who later progressed from hyperthyroidism to ophthalmopathy. To explore V-J signatures distinguishing ophthalmopathy from hyperthyroidism, a discovery set of around 100 patients (around 42 ophthalmopathy, 55 to 60 stable hyperthyroidism) was enrolled. In total, 135 blood samples were TCR-sequenced: some 40 ophthalmopathy, under 85 hyperthyroidism and 17 hyperthyroidism-to-ophthalmopathy patients. Broader findings and caveats from the paper: Among expanded thyroid clonotypes with frequency above 0.001, most also showed up in blood, which suggests that blood repertoires may reflect the thyroid immune response. No statistical method was used to predetermine the sample size, and group allocation was not hidden from the investigators. In validation, the model predicted ophthalmopathy progression with about 64% sensitivity and 72% to 80% specificity; some 13 predicted patients were CT-confirmed with GO in a median of roughly 6.8 months. In cross-validation, the 13-signature model distinguished ophthalmopathy from stable hyperthyroidism with about 87% sensitivity and around 82% specificity, and in the test set the corresponding values were around 78% and 73%.

For repertoire sequencing, TCR beta CDR3 regions were amplified from RNA transcripts. The first round of RT-PCR was done with HTBI primers and the Qiagen OneStep RT-PCR kit, and was followed by a second round of multiplex PCR, then size selection and purification. The libraries underwent paired-end sequencing with 100 bp reads on an Illumina HiSeq2000. On the study's bioinformatics: SOAPnuke was used to process the reads, removing any read that contained adapters or uncalled bases, had a mean Phred below 15, or lacked an exact match to the constant primer or identifier. COPE v1.2.5 was used to merge the high-quality paired reads. Each unique nucleotide sequence was defined as a clonotype, and clonotypes were aligned to IMGT TRB V, D and J references with MiTCR v1.1. Only V-J combinations with frequency above 0.0001 were analysed, covering more than 99% of repertoires. A TCR clonal expansion and chaos score per V-J combination was defined as the ratio of F50 clonal expansion to chaos observed in the TCRdist matrix. Features were reduced by Welch's t-statistics and random forest to over ten V-J combinations, which fed a naive Bayes classifier. The Morisita-Horn index was used to measure how similar the thyroid and blood repertoires were. Clones were called with MiXCR by TCRdb after fastp trimmed the public reads at Q25, and only in-frame beta chains were retained. When rows share a CDR3 protein, they turn into one entry using the most common DNA and genes. The V and J calls reflect TCRdb's pipeline rather than the authors' work. The table for this sample lists a few hundred thousand distinct CDR3 sequences; approximately 20% of them were counted only once. 1.6% of the sample is in the top ten clones.

Ophthalmopathy patients were characterized by moderately to severely active disease, a Clinical Activity Score of at least 3, a NOSPECS grade of at least 4, and a disease duration under 3 months. Patients with other autoimmune diseases, uncontrolled infections, pregnancy or lactation were excluded from the study. Diagnosis was based on clinical symptoms, serum thyroxine, TRAb, thyroid ultrasound and orbital computed tomography. Ficoll-Paque density gradient centrifugation was used to isolate PBMCs from approximately 10 ml of fresh peripheral blood. Trizol reagent was used to extract the total RNA, and its quality was then checked on an Agilent 2100 Bioanalyzer. Reading from cysteine to phenylalanine, the CDR3 counts 11 amino acids. CDR3 DNA is the only sequence kept; it has 33 bases, read in frame from the first base. V is clipped by 6 bases and J by 10 bases, and the sequence between their germline boundaries is 13 bases long. CDR1 and CDR2, per the germline V gene, are MDHEN and SYDVKM.

This TCR was recovered from a young woman with Graves' ophthalmopathy. Donor details come from another sample of the same person, matched by shared clones. The sequence links TRBV28 to TRBJ2-7; confidence is insufficient to name the D gene. Material for sequencing was peripheral blood. The nucleotides are TGTGCCAGCAGCCGAGTCGGGTTTCAGTACTTC. It is translated as CASSRVGFQYF.